This T cell receptor beta chain was profiled in a study of Graves' ophthalmopathy and Graves' hyperthyroidism. General observations from the study: Most expanded clonotypes from thyroid (those above 0.001 frequency) were also found in blood.

Amplifying from RNA transcripts, the study obtained TCR beta CDR3 regions. Following a first-round RT-PCR that used HTBI primers, a second-round multiplex PCR was carried out. MiXCR, applied by TCRdb to the multiplex PCR reads, yields one record per CDR3 protein. The table has more than 1,000,000 distinct CDR3 sequences, about 40% seen once. This clonotype has a count of ten or more. What it recognizes is unknown. The V gene end was trimmed by 5 bases and the J gene end by 3 bases; junction bases not matched to a gene: 9. From germline, CDR1 is ENHRY and CDR2 SYGVKD. The CDR3 consists of 16 residues. Other autoimmune diseases, uncontrolled infections, pregnancy or lactation excluded patients from enrollment.

The receptor was derived from an adult man with Graves' hyperthyroidism. What was sequenced was peripheral blood or thyroid tissue (not recorded which). The rearrangement joins TRBV10-3 to TRBJ2-5; 10 bases line up with TRBD2. The CDR3 bases are TGTGCCATCAGTCCCGGGACTAGCGTCGCAGAAGAGACCCAGTACTTC. This sequence encodes CAISPGTSVAEETQYF.